The entry that follows covers one TCR beta chain sequence. As yet, its antigen is unknown. The data belong to a study of cytomegalovirus exposure and HLA in healthy donors. Whole-study results and caveats: In a later analysis, most CMV-associated TCR beta chains appeared HLA-restricted. TCR beta V- and J-gene trimming was later associated with a missense DCLRE1C variant.

The PCR was carried out with 60 Vbeta primers and 13 Jbeta primers. The table came from immunoSEQ multiplex PCR; TCRdb's copy has only in-frame clones and leaves some out. The data hold about 140,000 clones, with 70% to 85% observed a single time. The sequence derives from a man aged 25-45 years in good health and CMV-seropositive. The sample taken for sequencing was PBMCs.

CDR3 loop: CASSLTSGPLTDTQYF. As DNA, the CDR3 is TGTGCCAGCAGTCTTACTAGCGGGCCCCTCACAGATACGCAGTATTTT. The rearrangement joins TRBV28 to TRBJ2-3, with 9 bases identical to TRBD2. The CDR3 has 16 amino acids. Germline CDR1 is MDHEN and CDR2 is SYDVKM. V lost 5 bases to trimming and J lost 2 bases; unmatched junction nucleotides: 8. Using reference TRBV28 and TRBJ2-3 for the parts outside the CDR3, the full variable domain is DVKVTQSSRYLVKRTGEKVFLECVQDMDHENMFWYRQDPGLGLRLIYFSYDVKMKEKGDIPEGYSVSREKKERFSLILESASTNQTSMYLCASSLTSGPLTDTQYFGPGTRLTVL.